The T cell receptor (beta chain) described here comes from a study of blood T cell repertoires in COVID-19. Across the study: Samples came from the United States, Italy and Spain, spanning acute and convalescent COVID-19. From T cells, B-cell-depleted T cells, or PBMCs came the material, which was cDNA or gDNA.

This clone came up a few times. Authors' analysis steps: Amplification with reference gene primers provided the estimates of nucleated cell counts. Data came from immunoSEQ multiplex PCR; TCRdb stores just in-frame clones and leaves some out. V and J calls and clone size follow that table, whereas D and trimming were derived from the DNA. The sample comprises roughly 140,000 clones, 80% to 90% of which are singletons, and nearly 10% rests with the top ten. The source of this sequence is a woman between 45 and 60 years old with acute or convalescent COVID-19. Sequenced: peripheral blood.

CDR3 sequence: CASSFFGGGTEAFF. The CDR3, as DNA: TGCGCCAGCAGCTTTTTCGGGGGAGGTACTGAAGCTTTCTTT. This chain connects TRBV5-1 to TRBJ1-1, with D perhaps matching TRBD1 (5 bases). V shed 2 bases and J shed 5 bases, with 13 bases lying between them. The length of the CDR3 is 14 residues. The germline CDR1 and CDR2 sequences are SGHRS and YFSETQ.